These 11 T cell receptor beta chains originate from one sample sequenced in a study of T cell repertoires in cytomegalovirus infection (dated by TCRdb to 2018 to 2020). Instrument used: Illumina HiSeq 1500. TCRdb's own reprocessing of the public reads used fastp at Q25 and MiXCR and kept productive beta chains. Rows are combined by CDR3 protein, so each entry shows the most common genes and DNA. This sample comprises just over 300,000 distinct CDR3 sequences, 15% to 20% of them detected only once. Of the sample, 9.5% to 15% is held by the ten largest clones. The sequenced sample consisted of PBMCs. The receptor set was obtained from a human donor in good health (CMV status not recorded). Some clones in this sample may be carry-over from other donors' samples.

The rearrangement uses TRBV4-1 and TRBJ1-1; D remains ambiguous. V lost 0 bases and J lost 4, with 15 bases in between. The CDR3 has 16 amino acids. Looked up from germline, CDR1 is MGHRA and CDR2 is YSYEKL. The CDR3 DNA sequence: TGCGCCAGCAGCCAAGATTTCCGGAGGTTGGGCACTGAAGCTTTCTTT. Amino acid sequence: CASSQDFRRLGTEAFF.

This clonotype showed up just a few times. The rearrangement uses TRBV7-2 and TRBJ2-3; D may correspond to TRBD1 or TRBD2 (5 bases each). Germline V CDR1 and CDR2: SGHTA, FQGNSA. The CDR3 covers 16 residues. V was pared by 2 bases and J by 4 bases, with 16 bases between. The CDR3 region is CASSLRTGRGADTQYF. CDR3 nucleotide sequence: TGTGCCAGCAGCTTACGCACAGGCCGAGGGGCAGATACGCAGTATTTT.

This clonotype was seen more than once but under ten times. This chain joins TRBV7-9 and TRBJ2-1; D remains ambiguous. Germline V gene data show CDR1 as SEHNR and CDR2 as FQNEAQ (reference sequence). CDR3 size: 15 residues. V lost 3 bases and J 4 bases, leaving 13 bases between the germline ends. The CDR3 DNA follows: TGTGCCAGCAGCTTCCTCGCTCCGGGTTACAATGAGCAGTTCTTC. Protein: CASSFLAPGYNEQFF.

This clonotype was seen repeatedly, ten times or more. CDR3 in amino acids: CASSSDQNGPLHF. For the CDR3, the DNA is TGTGCCAGCAGCTCAGACCAGAACGGACCCCTCCACTTT. The chain is built from TRBV7-2 and TRBJ1-6; no clear D gene. The CDR3 loop spans 13 amino acids. With 4 bases removed from V and 12 bases from J, the gap between germline ends came to 13 bases. Germline CDR1 reads SGHTA; CDR2 reads FQGNSA.

The chain joins TRBV2 to TRBJ2-5, with 11 nucleotides matching TRBD1. Per the germline V gene, CDR1 is SNHLY and CDR2 is FYNNEI. This CDR3 is 15 amino acids long. Germline trimming cut 4 bases from V and 3 bases from J; bases unmatched to any gene: 4. The CDR3 is CASSGGTGGKETQYF. In DNA, the CDR3 is TGTGCCAGCAGTGGCGGGACAGGGGGAAAAGAGACCCAGTACTTC.

The sample holds many counts of this clonotype. V is TRBV6-2 or TRBV6-3 and J is TRBJ2-3, with 11 bases fitting TRBD2. The V gene end was trimmed by 10 bases and the J gene end by 2 bases; junction bases not matched to a gene: 17. The CDR3 runs to 18 residues. CDR1 MNHEY and CDR2 SVGEGT come from the germline V gene. CDR3 DNA: TGTGCCACCGTACCGCACCTTGGGACTAGCGGACTCACAGATACGCAGTATTTT. This encodes CATVPHLGTSGLTDTQYF.

This clonotype has just a few counts. This chain links TRBV7-9 with TRBJ2-7, with 9 bases identical to TRBD2. This CDR3 spans 12 amino acids. The germline gives CDR1 SEHNR, CDR2 FQNEAQ (reference sequence). The junction had 0 bases not matched to a gene; V was cut back by 4 bases and J by 5 bases. This chain's CDR3 is CASSSSGDEQYF. The CDR3 nucleotides are TGTGCCAGCAGCTCTAGCGGGGACGAGCAGTACTTC.

The chain is built from TRBV5-4 and TRBJ2-7; perhaps TRBD1 as D (6 bases). The CDR3 runs 15 residues. V was clipped by 1 base and J by 2 bases, with 13 bases between them. The germline CDR1 and CDR2 sequences are SGHNT and YYREEE (reference sequence). The CDR3 DNA reads TGTGCCAGCAGCTTGAGAGGGGGATTAACCTACGAGCAGTACTTC. Amino acid sequence: CASSLRGGLTYEQYF.

The rearrangement uses TRBV11-1 and TRBJ1-1; D is perhaps TRBD1 (5 bases). Trimming shortened V by 3 bases and J by 2 bases, and 13 bases separated the two germline ends. CDR3 length equals 15 residues. From germline, CDR1 is SGHAT and CDR2 FQDESV (reference sequence). CDR3 sequence reads: CASSFWDGVNTEAFF. CDR3 DNA sequence: TGTGCCAGCAGCTTCTGGGACGGGGTAAACACTGAAGCTTTCTTT. Filled out from reference TRBV11-1 and TRBJ1-1, the complete variable domain reads EAEVAQSPRYKITEKSQAVAFWCDPISGHATLYWYRQILGQGPELLVQFQDESVVDDSQLPKDRFSAERLKGVDSTLKIQPAELGDSAMYLCASSFWDGVNTEAFFGQGTRLTVV.

This clonotype turned up a few times. The rearrangement joins TRBV28 to TRBJ2-7; the D gene could be TRBD1 or TRBD2 (7 bases each). V was trimmed by 4 bases and J by 3 bases, leaving 13 bases between them. Germline CDR1 is MDHEN and CDR2 is SYDVKM. The length of the CDR3 is 14 residues. In nucleotides, the CDR3 is TGTGCCAGCAGTTCCCCAGGGGGGGGCTACGAGCAGTACTTC. Its translation is CASSSPGGGYEQYF.

This clonotype was recorded many times. The genes are TRBV6-1 and TRBJ2-1, with unresolved D. Trimming took off 8 bases at V and 3 bases at J, with 17 bases between the two ends. The CDR3 has 15 residues. Germline CDR1 and CDR2: MNHNS and SASEGT. CDR3 DNA: TGTGCCAGCTCGCCCTCCCTGGGGATCTACAATGAGCAGTTCTTC. Its protein is CASSPSLGIYNEQFF.